This section outlines one TCR beta chain sequence together with its context. No antigen is known for it. Base qualities are missing; no much larger clone stands one base away. This sample was included in a study of cytomegalovirus exposure and HLA in healthy donors (dated 2017 in TCRdb). Regarding the complete study: According to an earlier analysis of several hundred of the donors, about 179 million T cells yielded roughly 110 million unique TCR beta sequences and about 300 Gb of sequence data. Roughly 290 gigabases of sequencing data and around 88 million unique TCR sequences made up an early release that covered 640 HLA-typed donors. The genetic ancestry cluster associated with self-reported Caucasian donors included 81% of the roughly 390 genotyped donors. The study was designed to test whether signatures of past pathogen exposure could be identified by cataloging public T cell receptors. The T cell repertoires of around 730 subjects were profiled by immunosequencing and related to cytomegalovirus serostatus. Besides the first cohort of some 670 subjects, a separate validation cohort made up of 95 to 150 different subjects was used. To predict cytomegalovirus infection status, the study brought together high-throughput TCR immunosequencing, statistical association of individual TCRs with disease status, and machine learning. A later analysis re-examined previously published TCR beta repertoires from just over 650 donors and added high-resolution HLA genotyping to investigate patterns of TCR occurrence. In the later analysis, no new phenotypic data were used to find candidate immune exposures; instead, reliance was placed on TCR beta sequences and their occurrence across donors. An earlier analysis of 587 of the donors used high-throughput TCR beta sequencing to judge whether each TCR beta V gene segment behaved as functional or pseudogenic. Donor age, sex, ethnicity and CMV serostatus were collected together with the repertoire data. A later genetic analysis used genome-wide SNP genotypes for about 65% of the 666 donors, treating that subset as a discovery cohort. All discovery cohort repertoires had been generated on a single sequencing platform. Both class I and class II loci were covered by HLA typing, at four-digit resolution. Typing coverage varied by locus: about 629-630 donors for A, B, C, DRB1 and DQB1; 522 for DQA1; more than 600 for DPA1; fewer than 480 for DPB1. Four to six DR-DQ haplotypes were handled as single units for association and clustering, since linkage in the cohort was strong. Among almost 400 genotyped donors of the cohort, an average of roughly 240,000 unique TCR beta nucleotide sequences were sequenced per donor, roughly 20% of them non-productive.

The cohort comprised more than 550 healthy bone marrow donors. At the time of sampling, all cohort members were nominally healthy, though unrecorded immune exposures were likely present. The donor tested CMV seronegative and was one of the 352 seronegative cohort members. Each donor provided a peripheral blood sample, and peripheral blood mononuclear cells were used for TCR beta sequencing. The Qiagen DNeasy Blood Extraction Kit was used to extract genomic DNA from the blood cell samples. General study outcomes and caveats: A few of the identified cytomegalovirus-associated TCR beta chains were confirmed in vitro to be specific for cytomegalovirus antigens. Because counts were too low, about 18 rarely observed V segments, including chromosome 9 orphons, were left out of the earlier analysis of over 550 of the donors. According to a later genetic analysis, donors in an Asian-associated ancestry cluster had fewer N-insertions in productive TCRs than the approximately 710-donor mean. In the study, around 150 TCR beta chains were listed as associated with cytomegalovirus. In a later analysis, several top co-occurrence clusters were reported to appear linked to parvovirus B19, influenza, CMV and Epstein-Barr virus. A later analysis found that TCR association rates varied across HLA loci, with DRB1 alleles showing the most associated TCRs and HLA-C alleles the fewest. Correlated functional status among segregating V segments might reflect linkage disequilibrium, but an unknown experimental factor could not be ruled out. A later analysis associated about 17,000 TCR beta sequences with specific HLA alleles at a false discovery rate of 0.05. Some IMGT-functional V segments, including TRBV6-2 and TRBV6-3, could not be told apart with the 87-base-pair reads, so those segments were excluded. The authors suggested that the approach could potentially be extended to other disease states and immunological phenotypes. A further reported finding was that TCR beta sequences accurately predicted the HLA-A and HLA-B alleles for most subjects in the first cohort. A later analysis found that most CMV-associated TCR beta chains appeared HLA-restricted, with HLA associations seemingly driven largely by CMV exposure. The classifier was reported to diagnose cytomegalovirus status with high specificity and sensitivity in both the original and validation cohorts. In a later genetic analysis, a missense DCLRE1C variant was associated with V-gene and J-gene trimming of TCR beta chains, and the association was replicated in an independent cohort. Sequencing depth was assumed to be roughly uniform across donors in the presence/absence analyses, though that assumption may not hold. Because HLA typing was unavailable for some donors at each locus, only the typed subset was used in association tests. In this cohort, only TCR beta chains were sequenced, and detectable features were limited by the absence of alpha or paired-chain data. When HLA alleles, especially DR and DQ, strongly co-occurred, TCR associations were difficult to assign to individual alleles. CMV serostatus was the only immune exposure information available for the cohort. A cluster of highly shared sequence variants was judged likely to be a technical artifact of the sequencing pipeline. In an earlier analysis of approximately 590 of the donors, most TCR beta V segments were observed in productive rearrangements about 90% or about 30% of the time, broadly matching IMGT annotations. While some public TCRs were present in many individuals, most TCR sequences turned up only very rarely across donors. A later analysis found that HLA-associated TCR beta chains were more clonally expanded and had lower generation probabilities than equally common non-associated chains.

Library prep was done by the immunoSEQ multiplex PCR assay. A mixture of 60 forward primers for TCR Vbeta segments and 13 reverse primers for TCR Jbeta segments was used in the multiplex PCR. The CDR3 region of rearranged TCR beta genes was amplified from genomic DNA by a multiplex PCR assay. The Illumina HiSeq System was used to sequence the amplified TCR beta libraries as 87-base-pair reads. The original methods were these. In a later analysis, approximately 74 million unique TCR beta chains were counted across the roughly 610 repertoires, and around 10 million of these chains were shared by at least two donors. To remove PCR and sequencing errors, raw reads were error-corrected and collapsed into unique sequences using a nearest-neighbor algorithm that merged closely related sequences. V, D and J gene segments were assigned by aligning CDR3 sequences to IMGT reference sequences. Each retained sequence needed at least a six-nucleotide match to both a V gene segment and a J gene segment. A rearrangement was called productive if the CDR3 had no stop codons and remained in frame with V and J, and every other rearrangement was called non-productive. Following IMGT convention, CDR3 was defined as the stretch from the second conserved V-encoded cysteine to the conserved J-encoded phenylalanine. The earlier analysis of approximately 500 of the donors excluded sequences that lacked an unambiguous match to a single V gene segment. In an earlier analysis of around 600 of the donors, V segments were called functional above 56.7% productive rearrangements and were called segregating when the between-donor standard deviation exceeded 5%. To diagnose cytomegalovirus status from the catalog of TCR beta chain sequences, a statistical classification framework was built. A later analysis assigned V and J genes by comparing TCR nucleotide sequences with IMGT/GENE-DB human TR gene sequences. A later analysis assigned CDR3 sequences and most-parsimonious VDJ recombination scenarios with the TCRdist pipeline. In a later analysis, each TCR beta chain was defined by its CDR3 amino acid sequence together with its V-gene family, and reads lacking a unique V-gene family were excluded. As a way to deal with suspected cross-contamination and a sequencing artifact, a later analysis dropped more than 500 nucleotide sequences that were highly shared and had low generation probability. A later analysis calculated a clonal expansion index for each public chain from normalized within-repertoire ranks of inferred template counts. In a later analysis, generation probabilities were computed using a VDJ recombination model fitted to out-of-frame rearrangements, and the results were checked against IGoR. In a later analysis, TCR-TCR, TCR-HLA and TCR-CMV co-occurrence was scored with hypergeometric tests, and a repertoire-size bias correction was applied to TCR pairs. In a later analysis, false discovery rates were estimated by permuting HLA or CMV assignments 20 times. In a later analysis, co-occurring TCRs were grouped using DBSCAN, with TCRdist sequence similarity added in when clustering inside HLA-allele-positive subsets. Repertoires with fewer than 30,000 or more than 120,000 public chains were left out of co-occurrence clustering, as were five repertoires with anomalous nucleotide sharing. TCRdb obtained this table from immuneACCESS and retained in-frame rearrangements with V and J assigned. These tables miss some clones; where compared with another copy, unresolved V genes account for less than half of the shortfall, and the remainder is unexplained. The V and J calls and clone size come from that table; D and trimming were worked out from the DNA. This sample comprises 150,000 or so clones, approximately 80% of them detected only once. The leading ten clones occupy 13% to 15% of the sample.

CDR1 SGDLS and CDR2 YYNGEE were looked up in the germline V gene. Unmatched junction bases come to 6, with V trimmed by 3 bases and J by 6 bases. From the cysteine up to the phenylalanine, the CDR3 has a length of 14 residues. Only CDR3 DNA is held: 42 bases, read in frame from base 1. The sample comprised PBMCs. The sequence links TRBV9 to TRBJ2-3; TRBD1 matches 8 bases in the middle. This sequence was found in a woman aged 35 to 49 in good health and CMV-seronegative. The CDR3 is CASSGPGGVDTQYF. The DNA reads as follows: TGTGCCAGCAGCGGCCCAGGGGGCGTCGATACGCAGTATTTT.